This TCR beta chain was documented in a study of shared T cell receptors in the human thymus. Only in-frame clones appear in the TCRdb table, and some are missing; sequencing was by immunoSEQ multiplex PCR. The sample contains some 760,000 clones, 70% to 90% of which appear only once. The V gene's germline CDR1 is KGHSY and CDR2 FQNENV. This CDR3 region has 14 residues. V was shortened by 2 bases and J by 1 base, with 8 bases between the two germline ends. These data also formed part of another study, on human thymus T cells.

Sequenced input: thymocytes. The sequence was collected from a girl under three years old with a congenital heart defect. The chain recombines TRBV16 with TRBJ1-1; D not certain. This chain's CDR3 is CASSQNTENTEAFF. The CDR3 DNA reads as TGTGCCAGCAGCCAAAATACAGAGAACACTGAAGCTTTCTTT.